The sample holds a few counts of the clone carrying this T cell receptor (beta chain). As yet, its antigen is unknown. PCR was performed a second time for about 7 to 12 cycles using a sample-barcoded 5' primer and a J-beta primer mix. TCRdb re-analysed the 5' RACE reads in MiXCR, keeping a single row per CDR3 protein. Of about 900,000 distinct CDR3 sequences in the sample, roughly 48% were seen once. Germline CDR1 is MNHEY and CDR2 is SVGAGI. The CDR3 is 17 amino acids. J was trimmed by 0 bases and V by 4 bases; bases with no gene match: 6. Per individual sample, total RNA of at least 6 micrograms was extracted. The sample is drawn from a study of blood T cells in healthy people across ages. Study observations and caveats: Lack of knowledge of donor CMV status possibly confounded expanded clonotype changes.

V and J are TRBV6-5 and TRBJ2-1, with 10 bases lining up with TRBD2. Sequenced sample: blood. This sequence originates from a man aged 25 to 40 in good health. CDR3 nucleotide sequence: TGTGCCAGCAGTTTTAGCGGGGGGCCGGACTCCTACAATGAGCAGTTCTTC. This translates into CASSFSGGPDSYNEQFF.